The 9 T cell receptor beta chains listed next were all sequenced from one sample in a study of PD-1 blockade in mismatch repair-deficient tumors. The method was immunoSEQ multiplex PCR; TCRdb's version includes in-frame clones alone and lacks a portion of them. The sample holds some 49,000 clones; more than 65% are singletons and the top ten take 2.5% to 4%. Material: PBMCs, obtained before pembrolizumab treatment. The origin of the receptors is an adult with mismatch repair-deficient cancer.

The chain is built from TRBV6-6 and TRBJ1-2, with TRBD1 as a possible D gene (5 bases). CDR3 size: 15 residues. Looked up from germline, CDR1 is MNHNY and CDR2 is SVGAGI (reference sequence). V was shortened by 4 bases and J by 1 base, with 13 bases between the two germline ends. CDR3 nucleotides: TGTGCCAGCAGTTTAACCCCCAGGGATAACTATGGCTACACCTTC. Its protein product is CASSLTPRDNYGYTF.

V usage is TRBV27 and J usage is TRBJ2-7; 12 nucleotides match TRBD1. The CDR3 is 16 amino acids. CDR1 is MNHEY, CDR2 SMNVEV, per germline (reference sequence). Unmatched junction bases numbered 7, after V lost 5 bases and J lost 2 bases. For the CDR3, the DNA is TGTGCCAGCAGTCCCGGGACAGGGGGCGCCCCCTACGAGCAGTACTTC. The encoded protein is CASSPGTGGAPYEQYF.

The V call is TRBV9, the J call TRBJ2-7; TRBD1 aligns across 7 bases. The CDR3 consists of 15 residues. V was pared by 4 bases and J by 3 bases, with 10 bases of the junction left unmatched. Germline assignment: CDR1 SGDLS and CDR2 YYNGEE. CDR3 protein: CASSPNVGTVYEQYF. CDR3 DNA sequence: TGTGCCAGCAGCCCGAACGTTGGGACAGTCTACGAGCAGTACTTC.

The V call is TRBV6-1, the J call TRBJ2-2; 8 nucleotides align to TRBD1. Germline CDR1 and CDR2: MNHNS and SASEGT. The CDR3 is 15 residues long. Trimming removed 5 bases from V and 1 base from J; junction bases left unmatched: 3. The CDR3 nucleotides read TGTGCCAGCAGTTCCGGGACAGGGAACACCGGGGAGCTGTTTTTT. It encodes CASSSGTGNTGELFF.

CDR3 sequence: CASSTSGRIYNEQFF. CDR3 nucleotide sequence: TGTGCCAGCAGCACTAGCGGGAGAATCTACAATGAGCAGTTCTTC. The V and J genes are TRBV7-9 and TRBJ2-1; 11 positions agree with TRBD2. The length of the CDR3 is 15 residues. Unmatched junction bases numbered 3, after V lost 5 bases and J lost 3 bases. CDR1 and CDR2 from the germline V gene are SEHNR and FQNEAQ (reference sequence).

This chain joins TRBV7-6 and TRBJ1-1; D is perhaps TRBD1 (5 bases). This CDR3 spans 12 amino acids. The V and J ends lost 5 bases and 8 bases respectively, with 12 bases between them. Germline lookup yields CDR1 SGHVS and CDR2 FNYEAQ. The CDR3 is CASSPLGGEAFF. For the CDR3, the DNA is TGTGCCAGCAGCCCCCTGGGGGGGGAAGCTTTCTTT. The full variable domain, completed using reference TRBV7-6 and TRBJ1-1, is GAGVSQSPRYKVTKRGQDVALRCDPISGHVSLYWYRQALGQGPEFLTYFNYEAQQDKSGLPNDRFSAERPEGSISTLTIQRTEQRDSAMYRCASSPLGGEAFFGQGTRLTVV.

In this sample, this clone turned up a few times. This sequence joins TRBV27 and TRBJ2-7, with D hard to call. The CDR3 is made up of 14 amino acids. Per germline, CDR1 MNHEY and CDR2 SMNVEV (reference sequence). V was trimmed by 0 bases and J by 1 base, leaving 7 bases between them. This CDR3 is CASSLSTFSYEQYF. The CDR3 nucleotides read TGTGCCAGCAGTTTATCGACATTTTCCTACGAGCAGTACTTC.

The chain uses TRBV5-1 and TRBJ2-5; no clear D. The germline CDR1 and CDR2 sequences are SGHRS and YFSETQ. V shed 0 bases and J shed 4 bases, with 13 bases lying between them. CDR3 length: 15 amino acids. The CDR3, as DNA: TGCGCCAGCAGCTTGGATCCGGGTCAGGTAGAGACCCAGTACTTC. Its protein product is CASSLDPGQVETQYF.

The V and J genes are TRBV28 and TRBJ2-7; D uncertain. Trimming removed 6 bases at V and 0 bases at J, with 3 bases between. Germline CDR1 and CDR2: MDHEN and SYDVKM. CDR3 length equals 11 residues. The DNA for the CDR3 is TGTGCCAGCAGGGGCTCCTACGAGCAGTACTTC. Its translation is CASRGSYEQYF.